This T cell receptor (beta chain) was retrieved from a study of CD8 T cells in ankylosing spondylitis. Study-level results: Peripheral blood samples showed relatively rare disease-linked clones, and these clones were CD8+. A number of the motif variants had already been described in reactive arthritis synovial fluid and blood. A motif in TCR beta, a set of under ten highly homologous variants, appeared characteristic of ankylosing spondylitis blood. The study looked at matched synovial fluid samples from ankylosing spondylitis patients. Disease-linked clones were reported to be significantly enriched there.

Germline CDR1 and CDR2: SGHAT and FQNNGV. The CDR3 totals 13 residues. Trimming cost V 8 bases and J 8 bases, with 18 bases left between them. Quantitative 5'-RACE with molecular barcodes was used to make the TCR beta libraries. MiXCR, run by TCRdb on the 5' RACE reads, gives a single entry per CDR3 protein. Of 700,000 or so distinct CDR3 sequences listed, around a fifth were seen once; the top ten hold under 20%. This clonotype was seen a few times. The antigen remains unidentified. V and J are TRBV11-2 and TRBJ1-2; perhaps TRBD1 as D (5 bases). The TCR sequence derives from a male donor with ankylosing spondylitis. Material: blood, either unsorted or a sorted T cell fraction (not recorded which). The CDR3 loop is CASGDLSSGGYTF. In nucleotides, the CDR3 is TGTGCCAGCGGGGACCTTTCGTCGGGCGGCTACACCTTC.